Listed here are 3 T cell receptor beta chains from one sample, sequenced in a study of Ad26.COV2.S vaccination and SARS-CoV-2 variants. This sample's treatment: around 19 received Ad26.COV2.S at low or high dose, single or two shots; about 5 received placebo; per-sample allocation not given. All samples were drawn on day 63, counting from the first vaccine or placebo injection. The assay was immunoSEQ multiplex PCR, and TCRdb's table has in-frame clones only and misses some. The sample lists about 330,000 clones, about nine tenths occurring once. The sequencing used peripheral blood, collected in a trial of Ad26.COV2.S vaccine versus placebo. The receptors stem from a person aged 18-60 years who received the Ad26.COV2.S COVID-19 vaccine or a placebo.

The chain joins TRBV4-3 to TRBJ2-5; possible D gene TRBD1, 5 bases. The CDR3 consists of 14 residues. The germline V gene encodes CDR1 LGHNA and CDR2 YSLEER. V was trimmed by 0 bases and J by 4 bases, leaving 9 bases between them. CDR3 DNA: TGCGCCAGCAGCCAAGATTCTAGGGGAGAGACCCAGTACTTC. Protein sequence: CASSQDSRGETQYF.

This clone was picked up one time. The CDR3 is CASTFTLLRGLSGANVLTF. CDR3 DNA sequence: TGTGCCAGCACCTTTACGCTGCTTCGGGGCTTGTCTGGGGCCAACGTCCTGACTTTC. The chain recombines TRBV11-2 with TRBJ2-6; D might be TRBD1 or TRBD2, each matching 5 bases. Looked up from germline, CDR1 is SGHAT and CDR2 is FQNNGV. Trimming shortened V by 7 bases and J by 1 base, and 23 bases separated the two germline ends. The CDR3 spans 19 residues.

The chain joins TRBV4-2 to TRBJ1-1; TRBD1 might be the D (5 bases). V gave up 1 base and J gave up 4 bases, with 16 bases separating them. Germline values: CDR1 LGHNA, CDR2 YNFKEQ. The CDR3 runs 16 residues. The CDR3 loop is CASSQGPGGNRTEAFF. The CDR3 nucleotides read TGTGCCAGCAGCCAAGGGCCCGGGGGGAACCGCACTGAAGCTTTCTTT.